This T cell receptor beta chain was observed in a study of beta chain features in type 1 diabetes. Per germline, CDR1 MDHEN and CDR2 SYDVKM. V shed 3 bases, J shed 3 bases, and the junction held 5 bases outside the gene matches. This CDR3 has 15 residues. Expressed TCRB transcripts got sequenced, as all isolated RNA was reverse transcribed. Deep immunoSEQ sequencing covered naive, central memory and regulatory T cell samples. Assay used: immunoSEQ multiplex PCR; TCRdb lists only in-frame clones, some missing. The sample holds about 620,000 clones, around 15% seen once. Study-level findings and limits: VDJ junctions from patients with type 1 diabetes contained fewer insertions and more deletions.

This clone was counted a few times. Its antigen is not identified. The source material was naive CD4+ T cells from blood. The chain combines TRBV28 with TRBJ1-5; 7 positions match TRBD1. This clonotype was obtained from a man aged 18 to 30 in good health. The DNA of the CDR3 is TGTGCCAGCAGTTTCCTACAGGGGAACAATCAGCCCCAGCATTTT. Amino acids: CASSFLQGNNQPQHF.